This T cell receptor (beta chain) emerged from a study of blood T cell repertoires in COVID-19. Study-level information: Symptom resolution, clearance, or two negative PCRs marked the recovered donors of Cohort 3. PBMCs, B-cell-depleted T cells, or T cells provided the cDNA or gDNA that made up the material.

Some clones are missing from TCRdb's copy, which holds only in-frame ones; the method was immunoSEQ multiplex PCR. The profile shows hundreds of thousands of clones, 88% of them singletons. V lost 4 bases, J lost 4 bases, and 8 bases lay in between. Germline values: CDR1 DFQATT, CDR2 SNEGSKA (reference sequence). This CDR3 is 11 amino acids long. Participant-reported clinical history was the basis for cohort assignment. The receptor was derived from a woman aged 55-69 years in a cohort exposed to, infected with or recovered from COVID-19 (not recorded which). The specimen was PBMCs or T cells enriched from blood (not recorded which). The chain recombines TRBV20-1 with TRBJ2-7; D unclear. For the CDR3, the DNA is TGCAGTGCTAAACTTAAATACGAGCAGTACTTC. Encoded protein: CSAKLKYEQYF.